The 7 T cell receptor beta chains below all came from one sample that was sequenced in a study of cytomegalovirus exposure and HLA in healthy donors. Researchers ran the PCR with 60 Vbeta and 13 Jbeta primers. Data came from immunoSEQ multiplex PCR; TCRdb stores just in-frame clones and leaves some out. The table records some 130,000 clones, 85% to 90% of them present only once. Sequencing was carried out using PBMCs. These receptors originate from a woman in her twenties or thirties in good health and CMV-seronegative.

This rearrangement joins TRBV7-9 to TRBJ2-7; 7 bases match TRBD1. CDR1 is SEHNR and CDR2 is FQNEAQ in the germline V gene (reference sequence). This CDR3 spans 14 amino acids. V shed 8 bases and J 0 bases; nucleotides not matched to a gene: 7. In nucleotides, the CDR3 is TGTGCCAGCGACGGGACAGCCAGCTCCTACGAGCAGTACTTC. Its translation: CASDGTASSYEQYF.

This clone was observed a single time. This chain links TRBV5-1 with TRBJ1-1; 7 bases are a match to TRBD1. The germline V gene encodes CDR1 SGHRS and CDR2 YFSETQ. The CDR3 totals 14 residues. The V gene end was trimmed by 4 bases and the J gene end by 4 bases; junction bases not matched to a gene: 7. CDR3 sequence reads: CASSTGQTLTEAFF. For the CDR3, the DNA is TGCGCCAGCAGCACGGGACAGACCCTCACTGAAGCTTTCTTT.

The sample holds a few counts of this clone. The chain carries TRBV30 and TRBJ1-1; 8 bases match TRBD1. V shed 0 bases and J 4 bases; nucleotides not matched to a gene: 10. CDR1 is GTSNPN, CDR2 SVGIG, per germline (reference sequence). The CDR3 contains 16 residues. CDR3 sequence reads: CAWSVGPGTGVTEAFF. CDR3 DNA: TGTGCCTGGAGTGTTGGTCCAGGGACAGGAGTCACTGAAGCTTTCTTT.

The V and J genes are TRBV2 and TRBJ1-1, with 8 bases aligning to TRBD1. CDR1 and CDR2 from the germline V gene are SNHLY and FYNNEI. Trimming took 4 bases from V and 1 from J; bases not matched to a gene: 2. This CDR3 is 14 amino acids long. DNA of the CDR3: TGTGCCAGCAGTGCTACAGGGGGGAACACTGAAGCTTTCTTT. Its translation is CASSATGGNTEAFF.

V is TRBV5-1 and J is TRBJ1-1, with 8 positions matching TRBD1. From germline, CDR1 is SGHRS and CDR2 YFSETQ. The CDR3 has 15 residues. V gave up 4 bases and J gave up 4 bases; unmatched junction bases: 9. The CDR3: CASSPRTGNPTEAFF. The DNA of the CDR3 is TGCGCCAGCAGCCCGAGGACAGGGAACCCCACTGAAGCTTTCTTT.

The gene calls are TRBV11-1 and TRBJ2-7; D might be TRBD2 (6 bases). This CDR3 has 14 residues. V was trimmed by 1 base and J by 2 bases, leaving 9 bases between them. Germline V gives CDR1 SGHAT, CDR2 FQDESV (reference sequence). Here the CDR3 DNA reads TGTGCCAGCAGCTTAGTCGGGGGAACCTACGAGCAGTACTTC. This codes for CASSLVGGTYEQYF.

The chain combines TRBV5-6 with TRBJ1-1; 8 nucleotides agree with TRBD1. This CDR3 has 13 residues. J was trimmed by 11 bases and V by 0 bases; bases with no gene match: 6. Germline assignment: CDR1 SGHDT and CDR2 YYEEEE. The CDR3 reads CASSLAVWDRAFF. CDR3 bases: TGTGCCAGCAGCTTGGCCGTTTGGGACAGGGCTTTCTTT.